This note documents a single T cell receptor beta chain sequence. Its antigen is still unknown. This sample is drawn from a study of a mutant IDH1 vaccine in newly diagnosed glioma. Looking at the study overall: The initiation of vaccination occurred 4-6 weeks after radiotherapy alone, or with temozolomide cycles.

Time point noted: week 11, during vaccination. In the vaccine, a single dose held 300 ug of the mutant IDH1 20-mer peptide, along with topical imiquimod. Donors had new IDH1-mutant astrocytomas of WHO grade 3 or 4 (ATRX-lost). Sequencing used immunoSEQ multiplex PCR; TCRdb keeps in-frame clones, though not all of them. The sample consists of about 25,000 clones, under 80% of them appearing once. Study observations and caveats: Pseudoprogression apparently lacked any relation to changes in top peripheral T cell clonotypes.

V dropped 6 bases and J dropped 1 base, with 7 bases sitting between them. The CDR3 is made up of 13 amino acids. In germline, CDR1 is MNHEY, CDR2 SMNVEV (reference sequence). This chain uses TRBV27 with TRBJ1-5; D gene ambiguous. This clonotype originated in a man aged 18-30 years with glioma. Some clones in this sample may be carry-over from other donors' samples. The sequencing here drew on peripheral blood mononuclear cells (PBMCs), taken from a glioma patient whose treatment included an IDH1 peptide vaccine. CDR3 sequence reads: CASRKISNQPQHF. DNA for the CDR3: TGTGCCAGCAGAAAAATAAGCAATCAGCCCCAGCATTTT.